Each of the 30 T cell receptor beta chains below was sequenced from the same sample in a study of early T cells in non-severe SARS-CoV-2 infection. TCRdb fed the 5' RACE reads into MiXCR, producing one record per CDR3 protein. The sample shows under 30,000 distinct CDR3 sequences, 3.5% to 5% of them seen only once. Sample: whole blood. The receptors shown here come from an adult who was a healthcare worker with PCR-confirmed SARS-CoV-2 infection or an uninfected control (not recorded which).

Many counts were recorded for this clonotype. This chain joins TRBV11-3 and TRBJ2-2; no definite D call. V was pared by 4 bases and J by 4 bases, with 10 bases between. There are 14 residues in the CDR3. Germline V gene data show CDR1 as SGHNT and CDR2 as YENEEA. Written as DNA, the CDR3 is TGTGCCAGCAGCTCACAACGAACCACCGGGGAGCTGTTTTTT. As protein: CASSSQRTTGELFF.

This clonotype has a count of ten or more. The chain uses TRBV12-3 or TRBV12-4 and TRBJ2-7; 8 bases are a match to TRBD2. V was pared by 5 bases and J by 5 bases, with 11 bases of the junction left unmatched. This CDR3 has 15 amino acids. The DNA for the CDR3 is TGTGCCAGCAGTCCCCATGTAGCGGGGCTGAACGAGCAGTACTTC. Its translation is CASSPHVAGLNEQYF.

The V and J genes are TRBV2 and TRBJ2-7, with a weak D call TRBD1 (6 bases). V lost 7 bases and J lost 3, with 16 bases in between. CDR1 and CDR2 from the germline V gene are SNHLY and FYNNEI. The CDR3 totals 14 residues. CDR3 protein: CASTFRDIHYEQYF. DNA for the CDR3: TGTGCCAGCACCTTCCGGGACATACACTACGAGCAGTACTTC.

This clonotype was recorded at least ten times. V usage is TRBV18 and J usage is TRBJ2-1; 8 nucleotides agree with TRBD1. With V trimmed by 2 bases and J by 4 bases, 4 bases remained unmatched. This CDR3 spans 15 amino acids. Germline V lookup: CDR1 KGHSH, CDR2 LQKENI. The chain's CDR3 is CASSPSQGAYNEQFF. The CDR3 DNA is TGTGCCAGCTCACCAAGCCAGGGGGCTTACAATGAGCAGTTCTTC.

The chain combines TRBV7-2 with TRBJ2-6; D is ambiguous. CDR3 length: 11 residues. V was clipped by 5 bases and J by 10 bases, with 6 bases between them. CDR1 and CDR2 (germline): SGHTA, FQGNSA. The CDR3 sequence is CASSPYNVLTF. The CDR3 DNA sequence: TGTGCCAGCAGCCCCTATAACGTCCTGACTTTC.

In this sample, this clonotype turned up many times. The chain employs TRBV5-1 and TRBJ2-1, with D possibly being TRBD1 or TRBD2 (5 bases each). Trimming left V 1 base short and J 0 bases short, with 23 bases between. Germline V CDR1 and CDR2: SGHRS, YFSETQ. The CDR3 consists of 20 residues. As DNA, the CDR3 is TGCGCCAGCAGCTTGATTTTCGGGGACGGACCCTTGAGCTCCTACAATGAGCAGTTCTTC. Translated: CASSLIFGDGPLSSYNEQFF.

This clonotype was seen ten or more times. This chain joins TRBV3-1 and TRBJ2-6, with TRBD2 as a possible D gene (6 bases). Trimming left V 1 base short and J 1 base short, with 14 bases between. Germline V gene lookup returns CDR1 LGHDT and CDR2 YNNKEL (reference sequence). The CDR3 spans 18 residues. In DNA form, the CDR3 reads TGTGCCAGCAGCCAAGGGGCGGGGCCGAAATCTGGGGCCAACGTCCTGACTTTC. Its translation is CASSQGAGPKSGANVLTF.

This clonotype has at least ten counts. This chain connects TRBV2 to TRBJ2-1; 7 bases are shared with TRBD2. CDR1 and CDR2 (germline): SNHLY, FYNNEI. The CDR3 has 13 residues. V lost 8 bases, J lost 5 bases, and 6 bases stayed unmatched. The CDR3 sequence is CASQLGGNNEQFF. CDR3 DNA: TGTGCCAGCCAGTTGGGAGGGAACAATGAGCAGTTCTTC.

The chain carries TRBV21-1 and TRBJ2-1; the table's D call, TRBD1, has no DNA check behind it. TRBV21-1 corresponds to a pseudogene. The CDR3 is made up of 16 amino acids. As DNA, the CDR3 is TGTGCCAGCGACCCCAAGAGGGCGCGCCTCCACAATGAGCAGTTCTTC. Protein sequence: CASDPKRARLHNEQFF.

This clonotype has a count of ten or more. The chain uses TRBV7-2 and TRBJ1-3; D remains ambiguous. V was clipped by 5 bases and J by 0 bases, with 5 bases between them. CDR3 length equals 13 residues. Germline V gives CDR1 SGHTA, CDR2 FQGNSA. Written as DNA, the CDR3 is TGTGCCAGCAGCGAAAACTCTGGAAACACCATATATTTT. Encoded protein: CASSENSGNTIYF.

This clonotype was recorded at least ten times. V gene TRBV9 combines with J gene TRBJ2-2, with D possibly being TRBD1 or TRBD2 (6 bases each). Germline loops: CDR1 SGDLS, CDR2 YYNGEE. V lost 1 base, J lost 2 bases, and 9 bases lay in between. CDR3 length: 15 residues. The DNA of the CDR3 is TGTGCCAGCAGCGTAAGGGGGACTAACACCGGGGAGCTGTTTTTT. Amino acids: CASSVRGTNTGELFF.

The table lists this clonotype with many counts. The chain links TRBV5-1 to TRBJ2-1, with TRBD2 as a possible D gene (6 bases). Trimming took off 4 bases at V and 0 bases at J, with 11 bases between the two ends. This CDR3 has 15 amino acids. The germline V gene has CDR1 SGHRS and CDR2 YFSETQ. The CDR3 sequence is CASSPGTLSYNEQFF. DNA of the CDR3: TGCGCCAGCAGCCCAGGGACTCTCTCCTACAATGAGCAGTTCTTC.

This clonotype was seen many times. The chain has TRBV7-6 and TRBJ2-1; 12 nucleotides line up with TRBD2. Trimming at V came to 6 bases and at J to 7 bases, leaving 4 bases not matched to a gene. Germline V CDR1 and CDR2: SGHVS, FNYEAQ. This CDR3 is built from 14 residues. This chain's CDR3 is CASSLGLAGNEQFF. In DNA, the CDR3 is TGTGCCAGCAGTCTAGGACTAGCGGGAAATGAGCAGTTCTTC.

This clonotype showed up many times. The V and J genes are TRBV2 and TRBJ2-7; D possibly corresponds to TRBD2 (5 bases). Germline V gene sequence: CDR1 SNHLY, CDR2 FYNNEI. The V end lost 5 bases, the J end lost 3 bases, and 11 bases lay between the germline ends. CDR3 length equals 13 residues. The CDR3 here is CASSRADRYEQYF. The CDR3 DNA sequence: TGTGCCAGCAGTCGAGCGGACCGCTACGAGCAGTACTTC.

The V call is TRBV7-2, the J call TRBJ2-2, with 12 positions matching TRBD2. Trimming cost V 1 base and J 6 bases; bases outside gene matches: 18. In germline, CDR1 is SGHTA, CDR2 FQGNSA. CDR3 length: 21 residues. This chain's CDR3 is CASSLDRPLAGGPLSAGELFF. The DNA for the CDR3 is TGTGCCAGCAGCTTAGATCGCCCCCTAGCGGGGGGGCCTCTTTCGGCCGGGGAGCTGTTTTTT.

This clonotype was counted many times. The chain uses TRBV19 and TRBJ1-2; 9 bases map to TRBD1. The CDR3 is made up of 13 amino acids. V shed 5 bases and J 6 bases; nucleotides not matched to a gene: 4. Germline CDR1 is LNHDA and CDR2 is SQIVND (reference sequence). In DNA form, the CDR3 reads TGTGCCAGTAGTCCCCGGGACAGGGATGGCTACACCTTC. Its protein is CASSPRDRDGYTF.

Ten or more counts support this clonotype. The J gene is TRBJ2-7, the V gene TRBV20-1, with TRBD2 matching 7 bases. From germline, CDR1 is DFQATT and CDR2 SNEGSKA (reference sequence). The CDR3 contains 13 residues. With 0 bases clipped from V and 3 bases from J, the junction kept 2 bases outside the gene matches. The CDR3 DNA reads TGCAGTGCTAGAGATGGCGGGAGCTACGAGCAGTACTTC. The encoded protein is CSARDGGSYEQYF.

This clonotype was recorded many times. The chain employs TRBV6-1 and TRBJ1-1; D gene uncertain. Trimming took 7 bases from V and 5 from J, leaving 11 bases between them. This CDR3 has 12 residues. CDR1 and CDR2 from the germline V gene are MNHNS and SASEGT. As DNA, the CDR3 is TGTGCCAGCAACTTAGTTGGTACTGAAGCTTTCTTT. Translating gives CASNLVGTEAFF.

The chain links TRBV6-5 to TRBJ2-7; TRBD2 matches at 7 bases. This CDR3 spans 15 amino acids. Germline lookup yields CDR1 MNHEY and CDR2 SVGAGI. The junction had 8 bases not matched to a gene; V was cut back by 4 bases and J by 2 bases. The CDR3 sequence is CASSLYWGGTYEQYF. The CDR3 DNA is TGTGCCAGCAGTTTGTATTGGGGGGGGACCTACGAGCAGTACTTC.

This clonotype was observed a few times. The chain combines TRBV7-9 with TRBJ2-3; D may be TRBD1 (5 bases). The CDR3 extends over 17 amino acids. The V and J ends lost 4 bases and 0 bases respectively, with 17 bases between them. The V gene's germline CDR1 is SEHNR and CDR2 FQNEAQ (reference sequence). As DNA, the CDR3 is TGTGCCAGCAGCTGGGGCAGAGGAGTTAGGAGCACAGATACGCAGTATTTT. It is translated as CASSWGRGVRSTDTQYF.

This clonotype was detected a few times. V usage is TRBV7-2 and J usage is TRBJ2-7, with 9 bases identical to TRBD1. The CDR3 is 15 amino acids. Germline V gene lookup returns CDR1 SGHTA and CDR2 FQGNSA. The J segment lost 5 bases and the V segment lost 5 bases, leaving 10 bases of the junction unmatched. The CDR3 DNA is TGTGCCAGCAGCCCCGCCCGGGACAGGGTGCACGAGCAGTACTTC. It is translated as CASSPARDRVHEQYF.

There are many counts of this clonotype. CDR3 in DNA: TGTGCCAGCAGAGGGACGCACCGACCGCAAGAGACCCAGTACTTC. This translates into CASRGTHRPQETQYF. The chain employs TRBV6-5 and TRBJ2-5; possibly TRBD1 or TRBD2 for D (5 bases each). This CDR3 is 15 amino acids long. The V and J ends lost 6 bases and 2 bases respectively, with 16 bases between them. Per germline, CDR1 MNHEY and CDR2 SVGAGI.

V gene TRBV2 combines with J gene TRBJ2-3; D is unresolved. V lost 6 bases, J lost 0 bases, and 10 bases lay in between. Per germline, CDR1 SNHLY and CDR2 FYNNEI. There are 14 residues in the CDR3. CDR3 bases: TGTGCCAGCAGACAAACTGAGAGCACAGATACGCAGTATTTT. Translation: CASRQTESTDTQYF. The full variable domain, rest sourced from reference TRBV2 and TRBJ2-3, is EPEVTQTPSHQVTQMGQEVILRCVPISNHLYFYWYRQILGQKVEFLVSFYNNEISEKSEIFDDQFSVERPDGSNFTLKIRSTKLEDSAMYFCASRQTESTDTQYFGPGTRLTVL.

This clonotype was found many times. This sequence joins TRBV7-2 and TRBJ1-2; tentatively, D is TRBD1 (6 bases). Trimming removed 8 bases at V and 8 bases at J, with 27 bases between. The length of the CDR3 is 16 residues. CDR1 and CDR2 from the germline V gene are SGHTA and FQGNSA. The CDR3 here is CASELAHGGSRRGYTF. The CDR3 bases are TGTGCCAGCGAACTTGCGCATGGGGGCTCGAGGCGAGGCTACACCTTC.

This clonotype was picked up many times. This chain's CDR3 is CASINWAPNTEAFF. The CDR3 coding sequence is TGTGCCAGCATCAATTGGGCCCCGAACACTGAAGCTTTCTTT. The chain couples TRBV6-6 to TRBJ1-1; D not certain. Trimming removed 7 bases from V and 1 base from J, with 13 bases in between. Germline V gene lookup returns CDR1 MNHNY and CDR2 SVGAGI (reference sequence). The CDR3 covers 14 residues.

At least ten counts were recorded for this clonotype. This rearrangement joins TRBV18 to TRBJ2-1, with 8 bases lining up with TRBD1. The trim removed 0 bases at V and 10 bases at J, leaving 8 bases unmatched. Germline V gene data show CDR1 as KGHSH and CDR2 as LQKENI. CDR3 size: 15 residues. The CDR3: CASSPPAGQAREQFF. Here the CDR3 DNA reads TGTGCCAGCTCACCACCGGCGGGACAGGCCCGGGAGCAGTTCTTC. Full variable domain (rest looked up from reference TRBV18 and TRBJ2-1): NAGVMQNPRHLVRRRGQEARLRCSPMKGHSHVYWYRQLPEEGLKFMVYLQKENIIDESGMPKERFSAEFPKEGPSILRIQQVVRGDSAAYFCASSPPAGQAREQFFGPGTRLTVL.

This clonotype was seen at least ten times. The V call is TRBV6-5, the J call TRBJ1-1, with D perhaps matching TRBD1 (6 bases). This CDR3 contains 13 residues. V dropped 7 bases and J dropped 0 bases, with 9 bases sitting between them. Germline loops: CDR1 MNHEY, CDR2 SVGAGI. CDR3 amino acids: CASNTGLNTEAFF. The CDR3 bases are TGTGCCAGCAATACAGGGTTGAACACTGAAGCTTTCTTT.

This clonotype was recorded at least ten times. This rearrangement joins TRBV7-8 to TRBJ2-5; 9 bases match TRBD2. The length of the CDR3 is 17 residues. J was trimmed by 5 bases and V by 5 bases; bases with no gene match: 15. Germline CDR1 is SGHVS and CDR2 is FQNEAQ. In DNA form, the CDR3 reads TGTGCCAGCAGCCCCCCGACTATGGGCGGGAGGGCGGAGACCCAGTACTTC. This sequence encodes CASSPPTMGGRAETQYF.

This clonotype was counted ten times or more. The chain has TRBV18 and TRBJ1-1; D remains ambiguous. Germline V lookup: CDR1 KGHSH, CDR2 LQKENI. CDR3 length equals 13 residues. Trimming took off 2 bases at V and 1 base at J, with 5 bases between the two ends. CDR3: CASSPRQNTEAFF. The CDR3 DNA follows: TGTGCCAGCTCACCAAGGCAGAACACTGAAGCTTTCTTT.

This clonotype was observed a few times. The chain recombines TRBV2 with TRBJ2-7; perhaps TRBD1 as D (7 bases). V dropped 5 bases and J dropped 0 bases, with 14 bases sitting between them. Germline loops: CDR1 SNHLY, CDR2 FYNNEI. The CDR3 length is 15 residues. The CDR3 region has the DNA TGTGCCAGCAGTCGGCGGGACAGATACTCCTACGAGCAGTACTTC. It is translated as CASSRRDRYSYEQYF.